The sequence of this T cell receptor (beta chain) was determined in a study of blood T cells in healthy people across ages. Study background: Template switching recovered approximately one barcoded beta molecule for every two T cells.

Germline values: CDR1 DFQATT, CDR2 SNEGSKA (reference sequence). The CDR3 has 13 amino acids. The V gene end was trimmed by 6 bases and the J gene end by 9 bases; junction bases not matched to a gene: 7. Study results and limitations: Age showed a roughly linear inverse relationship with TCR beta diversity per million T cells. Donor CMV status, an unknown factor, possibly confounded changes in expanded clonotypes. Long-lived donors carried more naive CD4+ cells and greater diversity than aged donors.

Through a sample-barcoded 5' primer and a J-beta primer mix, a second PCR was run for 7 to 11 cycles. A single record per CDR3 protein comes from TCRdb applying MiXCR to the 5' RACE reads. The sample has 1.5 million to 2 million distinct CDR3 sequences; roughly 27% are singletons. Concerning this clonotype: The antigen is not known.

The V call is TRBV20-1, the J call TRBJ2-1, with 11 positions matching TRBD2. The TCR was taken from a woman aged 25 to 39 in good health. The sample consisted of blood. CDR3 amino acids: CSAHSGREGEQFF. The CDR3 nucleotides are TGCAGTGCCCATAGCGGGAGGGAAGGTGAGCAGTTCTTC.